The T cell receptor beta chain under discussion was sequenced for a study of CXCR3-negative and CXCR3-positive naive CD8 T cells. General observations from the study: Unlike memory cells, which differed, naive CXCR3-negative and CXCR3-positive cells had similar TRBV-TRBJ usage. Diversity in memory CD8+ cells fell much lower than the comparably high levels seen in both naive subsets. It was found that naive subsets had comparable surface CD5, and TCR strength was inferred from TRB CDR3 properties. Hydrophobicity was higher for TRB CDR3s found in CXCR3-positive naive cells than in CXCR3-negative naive cells.

Sorts that each held 280,000 or so cells were run in triplicate for every CD8+ T cell subset. The CDR3 extends over 12 amino acids. Germline V lookup: CDR1 PRHDT, CDR2 FYEKMQ (reference sequence). A remark on this clonotype: Its cognate antigen is unknown.

UMI labels and 5' RACE were used to prepare the TRB cDNA libraries. TCRdb re-called the 5' RACE reads and shows each CDR3 protein once, DNA omitted. The specimen's table records about 150,000 distinct CDR3 sequences. Sequenced input: naive CXCR3+ CD8+ T cells from blood. Documented subset: CD45RO-CCR7+CD27+CD95- naive CD8+ T cells expressing CXCR3 (TNR3+). The chain couples TRBV13 to TRBJ2-3. The TCR sequence derives from a human donor in good health. Some clones in this sample may be carry-over from other donors' samples. CDR3 protein: CASSTGTDTQYF.